The 30 T cell receptor beta chains below all came from one sample that was sequenced in a study of early T cells in non-severe SARS-CoV-2 infection. Via MiXCR, TCRdb re-called the 5' RACE reads, giving one row per CDR3 protein. The sample carries 40,000 to 60,000 distinct CDR3 sequences, under 7.5% recorded once. The material sequenced was whole blood, taken at baseline. The receptor source for this set is an adult who was a healthcare worker with PCR-confirmed SARS-CoV-2 infection or an uninfected control (not recorded which).

Notes on this clonotype: Compared with germline, one end of the junction differs, possibly owing to a read error. The chain joins TRBV7-3 to TRBJ1-2, with D maybe TRBD1 (5 bases). The CDR3 has 14 amino acids. CDR1 SGHTA and CDR2 FQGTGA come from the germline V gene. Written as DNA, the CDR3 is TGTGTCAGCAGGGCCGGGCCTAAAAACTATGGCTACACCTTC. It encodes CVSRAGPKNYGYTF. Using reference TRBV7-3 and TRBJ1-2 for the parts outside the CDR3, the full variable domain is GAGVSQTPSNKVTEKGKYVELRCDPISGHTALYWYRQSLGQGPEFLIYFQGTGAADDSGLPNDRFFAVRPEGSVSTLKIQRTERGDSAVYLCVSRAGPKNYGYTFGSGTRLTVV.

This clonotype was counted many times. The V call is TRBV11-2, the J call TRBJ2-5; 10 nucleotides match TRBD1. Germline values: CDR1 SGHAT, CDR2 FQNNGV. This CDR3 comprises 14 residues. V was clipped by 6 bases and J by 5 bases; unmatched bases: 6. This CDR3 is CASRSGTGVETQYF. The CDR3 DNA is TGTGCCAGCAGATCCGGGACAGGGGTCGAGACCCAGTACTTC. Filled out from reference TRBV11-2 and TRBJ2-5, the complete variable domain reads EAGVAQSPRYKIIEKRQSVAFWCNPISGHATLYWYQQILGQGPKLLIQFQNNGVVDDSQLPKDRFSAERLKGVDSTLKIQPAKLEDSAVYLCASRSGTGVETQYFGPGTRLLVL.

The V gene is TRBV20-1, the J gene TRBJ2-1, with TRBD2 matching over 9 bases. With 3 bases clipped from V and 7 bases from J, the junction kept 10 bases outside the gene matches. This CDR3 is 15 amino acids long. Germline CDR1 reads DFQATT; CDR2 reads SNEGSKA (reference sequence). The CDR3 DNA reads as TGCAGTGCTAGTACCGTTGGCGGGGGGGTTAATGAGCAGTTCTTC. This codes for CSASTVGGGVNEQFF.

This rearrangement joins TRBV20-1 to TRBJ2-3, with D possibly TRBD2 on 6 matching bases. This CDR3 region has 15 residues. The V end was cut by 2 bases, the J end by 1 base, with 13 bases between. Germline V CDR1 and CDR2: DFQATT, SNEGSKA (reference sequence). This CDR3 is CSARSFAGRTDTQYF. For the CDR3, the DNA is TGCAGTGCTAGAAGTTTCGCGGGACGCACAGATACGCAGTATTTT.

This clonotype has a count of ten or more. This chain uses TRBV20-1 with TRBJ2-3; 7 positions agree with TRBD2. Trimming took 6 bases from V and 3 from J; bases not matched to a gene: 3. Germline CDR1 is DFQATT and CDR2 is SNEGSKA (reference sequence). The CDR3 has 12 residues. The CDR3 sequence is CSAGRETDTQYF. The DNA for the CDR3 is TGCAGTGCAGGGAGGGAGACAGATACGCAGTATTTT.

In this sample, this clonotype turned up many times. V gene TRBV2 combines with J gene TRBJ1-6; perhaps TRBD1 as D (6 bases). Trimming stripped 5 bases from V and 9 bases from J, with 11 bases between. The V gene's germline CDR1 is SNHLY and CDR2 FYNNEI. CDR3 length equals 13 residues. The CDR3 sequence is CASSRTDGSPLHF. DNA for the CDR3: TGTGCCAGCAGTCGGACAGACGGTTCACCCCTCCACTTT.

This clonotype has ten or more counts. The chain combines TRBV3-1 with TRBJ2-1, with TRBD2 identical over 8 bases. Trimming at V came to 1 base and at J to 0 bases, leaving 2 bases not matched to a gene. CDR3 length equals 16 residues. The germline V gene has CDR1 LGHDT and CDR2 YNNKEL (reference sequence). The CDR3 DNA follows: TGTGCCAGCAGCCAAGTAGCGGGGAGCTCCTACAATGAGCAGTTCTTC. As protein: CASSQVAGSSYNEQFF.

The table lists this clonotype with a few counts. The chain has TRBV7-2 and TRBJ2-7, with D tentatively TRBD2 (6 bases). Germline V lookup: CDR1 SGHTA, CDR2 FQGNSA. Trimming removed 5 bases at V and 6 bases at J, with 11 bases between. The CDR3 loop spans 12 amino acids. CDR3 region: CASSKSAGEQYF. The CDR3 bases are TGTGCCAGCAGCAAATCAGCGGGCGAGCAGTACTTC.

This clonotype was counted many times. This chain connects TRBV11-2 to TRBJ2-1, with 7 bases matching TRBD2. Germline values: CDR1 SGHAT, CDR2 FQNNGV. This CDR3 has 16 amino acids. V dropped 5 bases and J dropped 0; count of bases not matched to a gene: 7. CDR3 bases: TGTGCCAGCAGCCCCACTAGCGAAAGCTCCTACAATGAGCAGTTCTTC. Translation gives CASSPTSESSYNEQFF.

V is TRBV7-6 and J is TRBJ2-3, with TRBD2 matching 12 bases. The CDR3 sequence is 15 residues long. The trim removed 6 bases at V and 0 bases at J, leaving 1 base unmatched. From germline, CDR1 is SGHVS and CDR2 FNYEAQ. In nucleotides, the CDR3 is TGTGCCAGCAGGACTAGCGGGGGTAGCACAGATACGCAGTATTTT. Encoded protein: CASRTSGGSTDTQYF. The variable domain in full, completed from reference TRBV7-6 and TRBJ2-3, reads GAGVSQSPRYKVTKRGQDVALRCDPISGHVSLYWYRQALGQGPEFLTYFNYEAQQDKSGLPNDRFSAERPEGSISTLTIQRTEQRDSAMYRCASRTSGGSTDTQYFGPGTRLTVL.

This clonotype was recorded a few times. V is TRBV6-1 and J is TRBJ2-7, with 8 positions matching TRBD2. The CDR3 loop spans 11 amino acids. J gave up 12 bases and V 6 bases, and 7 bases lay outside the gene matches. Germline CDR1 is MNHNS and CDR2 is SASEGT. The CDR3 sequence: CASSAGLARYF. CDR3 in DNA: TGTGCCAGCAGCGCAGGACTAGCACGGTACTTC.

Regarding this clonotype: With a much larger clone just one base away, this may be a read error. Given the absence of the conserved phenylalanine or tryptophan at the CDR3 end, a read error is likely. The J gene is TRBJ2-7, the V gene TRBV18, with D possibly being TRBD1 (7 bases). The CDR3 is 14 amino acids. Per germline, CDR1 KGHSH and CDR2 LQKENI. V was clipped by 6 bases and J by 2 bases, with 14 bases between them. CDR3 sequence: CASSDREVTYEQYS. In nucleotides, the CDR3 is TGTGCCAGCTCCGACAGGGAGGTCACCTACGAGCAGTACTCC.

This clonotype was recorded at least ten times. The rearrangement uses TRBV7-2 and TRBJ2-1, with unresolved D. The V gene lost 0 bases and the J gene lost 7 bases, with 10 bases spanning the gap. The CDR3 is made up of 14 amino acids. Germline V gene lookup returns CDR1 SGHTA and CDR2 FQGNSA. The CDR3 region is CASSLAPTRNEQFF. DNA for the CDR3: TGTGCCAGCAGCTTAGCCCCGACTCGTAATGAGCAGTTCTTC.

In this sample, this clonotype turned up many times. This chain links TRBV7-2 with TRBJ2-1; D is unclear. Germline V gives CDR1 SGHTA, CDR2 FQGNSA. The CDR3 spans 16 residues. V dropped 1 base and J dropped 0 bases, with 10 bases sitting between them. The CDR3 loop reads CASSLVGVSSYNEQFF. The CDR3 DNA sequence: TGTGCCAGCAGCTTAGTGGGCGTCAGCTCCTACAATGAGCAGTTCTTC.

Only a few counts were recorded for this clonotype. V gene TRBV11-2 combines with J gene TRBJ2-7; D not resolved. CDR1 is SGHAT and CDR2 is FQNNGV in the germline V gene. The CDR3 extends over 15 amino acids. Between the trimmed V and J ends, which lost 0 bases and 6 bases, there was a span of 15 bases. The CDR3 DNA reads TGTGCCAGCAGCTTAGATGATCATGCAGGAAGCGAGCAGTACTTC. This sequence encodes CASSLDDHAGSEQYF.

This clonotype has at least ten counts. The V gene is TRBV7-2, the J gene TRBJ2-3; a weak D match, TRBD2 (6 bases). The length of the CDR3 is 15 residues. Germline V gene data show CDR1 as SGHTA and CDR2 as FQGNSA. The germline V and J ends were trimmed by 4 bases and 2 bases, with 13 bases remaining between them. CDR3 residues: CASSSSGRDTDTQYF. The CDR3 DNA reads as TGTGCCAGCAGCTCGTCGGGGCGGGACACAGATACGCAGTATTTT.

In its sample, this clonotype was seen many times. This sequence joins TRBV5-6 and TRBJ1-5, with 7 nucleotides matching TRBD1. CDR1 and CDR2 from the germline V gene are SGHDT and YYEEEE. The CDR3 extends over 16 amino acids. V dropped 4 bases and J dropped 4; count of bases not matched to a gene: 11. The DNA for the CDR3 is TGTGCCAGCAGCCTCGGGGACAGCCGGGTGAATCAGCCCCAGCATTTT. It specifies CASSLGDSRVNQPQHF.

The V and J genes are TRBV11-2 and TRBJ2-7, with 11 bases matching TRBD2. V shed 3 bases and J 6 bases; nucleotides not matched to a gene: 16. CDR3 size: 18 residues. Germline values: CDR1 SGHAT, CDR2 FQNNGV. CDR3 DNA sequence: TGTGCCAGCAGCTTCTTGGGGACTAGCGGCCTTCCTCCTCTCGAGCAGTACTTC. Translated, it gives CASSFLGTSGLPPLEQYF.

At least ten counts were recorded for this clonotype. This CDR3 is CASSLRTGAYEQYF. CDR3 coding DNA: TGTGCCAGCAGCTTAAGGACAGGAGCCTACGAGCAGTACTTC. The chain uses TRBV5-4 and TRBJ2-7, with TRBD1 matching 7 bases. Germline V gene lookup returns CDR1 SGHNT and CDR2 YYREEE (reference sequence). The junction had 4 bases not matched to a gene; V was cut back by 2 bases and J by 2 bases. CDR3 size: 14 residues. Supplemented by reference TRBV5-4 and TRBJ2-7, the full variable domain reads ETGVTQSPTHLIKTRGQQVTLRCSSQSGHNTVSWYQQALGQGPQFIFQYYREEENGRGNFPPRFSGLQFPNYSSELNVNALELDDSALYLCASSLRTGAYEQYFGPGTRLTVT.

This clonotype was seen at least ten times. The CDR3 DNA follows: TGTGCCAGCAGTTACTCTTCCGGGACTGGGAATGAGCAGTTCTTC. Its translation is CASSYSSGTGNEQFF. The rearrangement links TRBV6-5 to TRBJ2-1, with D tentatively TRBD2 (6 bases). CDR1 is MNHEY, CDR2 SVGAGI, per germline. The V and J ends lost 0 bases and 7 bases respectively, with 13 bases between them. The CDR3 has 15 amino acids.

This clonotype was counted only a few times. V and J are TRBV19 and TRBJ2-1; 9 bases are shared with TRBD2. Looked up from germline, CDR1 is LNHDA and CDR2 is SQIVND (reference sequence). J gave up 0 bases and V 3 bases, and 9 bases lay outside the gene matches. CDR3 length: 18 residues. CDR3 DNA sequence: TGTGCCAGTAGTATCTCAGCGGGGGGTATAGTCTCCTACAATGAGCAGTTCTTC. Protein: CASSISAGGIVSYNEQFF.

This clonotype was recorded at least ten times. The gene calls are TRBV29-1 and TRBJ1-1; 7 bases fit TRBD1. In germline, CDR1 is SQVTM, CDR2 ANQGSEA. Trimming removed 4 bases from V and 6 bases from J; junction bases left unmatched: 8. The CDR3 runs 13 residues. This CDR3 is CSVGWNRGAEAFF. The CDR3 region has the DNA TGCAGCGTTGGGTGGAACAGGGGTGCTGAAGCTTTCTTT.

The rearrangement joins TRBV20-1 to TRBJ1-6; no definite D call. The germline V and J ends were trimmed by 1 base and 10 bases, with 11 bases remaining between them. CDR1 and CDR2 from the germline V gene are DFQATT and SNEGSKA (reference sequence). The CDR3 has 13 residues. The CDR3: CSARVSSGSPLHF. CDR3 in DNA: TGCAGTGCTAGAGTAAGCAGCGGATCACCCCTCCACTTT.

This clonotype was detected many times. V and J are TRBV24-1 and TRBJ2-1, with TRBD1 as a possible D gene (6 bases). The CDR3 loop spans 14 amino acids. Per the germline V gene, CDR1 is KGHDR and CDR2 is SFDVKD. Trimming shortened V by 5 bases and J by 0 bases, and 7 bases separated the two germline ends. CDR3 bases: TGTGCCACCAGTGGGACAGACTCCTACAATGAGCAGTTCTTC. This encodes CATSGTDSYNEQFF.

This clonotype appeared many times. The gene calls are TRBV4-2 and TRBJ2-1; tentatively, D is TRBD1 (5 bases). V dropped 3 bases and J dropped 7 bases, with 19 bases sitting between them. This CDR3 comprises 16 residues. Germline values: CDR1 LGHNA, CDR2 YNFKEQ. CDR3 region: CASSHPQGARLNEQFF. DNA for the CDR3: TGTGCCAGCAGCCACCCCCAGGGTGCGAGGCTGAATGAGCAGTTCTTC.

This clonotype was picked up a small number of times. The CDR3 nucleotides are TGTGCCAGTAGTCCAACGACCTGGGACAGGGGAAAAAATGAGCAGTTCTTC. Amino acid sequence: CASSPTTWDRGKNEQFF. The J gene is TRBJ2-1, the V gene TRBV19; TRBD1 matches 10 bases. Unmatched junction bases numbered 14, after V lost 5 bases and J lost 7 bases. The CDR3 length is 17 residues. Per the germline V gene, CDR1 is LNHDA and CDR2 is SQIVND (reference sequence).

In its sample, this clonotype was seen many times. CDR3 amino acids: CASRPSIHEQFF. DNA for the CDR3: TGTGCCAGCAGACCTAGCATCCATGAGCAGTTCTTC. V usage is TRBV11-2 and J usage is TRBJ2-1; TRBD2 might be the D (5 bases). The CDR3 covers 12 residues. Germline V gene lookup returns CDR1 SGHAT and CDR2 FQNNGV. Between the trimmed V and J ends, which lost 6 bases and 8 bases, there was a span of 11 bases.

CDR3 bases: TGTGCCAGCAGCTCTGGACGGAGGAACACTGAAGCTTTCTTT. It translates to CASSSGRRNTEAFF. The chain couples TRBV5-6 to TRBJ1-1; D gene unclear. The V gene lost 3 bases and the J gene lost 1 base, with 10 bases spanning the gap. Germline CDR1 is SGHDT and CDR2 is YYEEEE. This CDR3 region has 14 residues.

V is TRBV7-9 and J is TRBJ2-1; a weak D match, TRBD1 (6 bases). The CDR3 runs to 14 residues. Per the germline V gene, CDR1 is SEHNR and CDR2 is FQNEAQ (reference sequence). V was cut by 5 bases and J by 16 bases, with 24 bases left in between. The DNA for the CDR3 is TGTGCCAGCAGCCTGAACAACAGGGCTGGTGTGTCTTTCTTC. Protein sequence: CASSLNNRAGVSFF.

In this sample, this clonotype turned up a few times. This chain joins TRBV5-1 and TRBJ2-3, with a weak D call TRBD1 (6 bases). From germline, CDR1 is SGHRS and CDR2 YFSETQ. The CDR3 runs 13 residues. The V and J ends lost 5 bases and 3 bases respectively, with 10 bases between them. The CDR3 region has the DNA TGCGCCAGCAGGGGGACACGGACAGATACGCAGTATTTT. Amino acid sequence: CASRGTRTDTQYF.